This TCR beta chain came from a study of post-analysis software for immune sequencing data (dated by TCRdb to between 2015 and 2017). Study-level background: Relapsing-remitting, secondary progressive and progressive-relapsing multiple sclerosis were recorded as disease courses, and subtype annotation was lacking for some patients. Patient repertoires were compared against around twelve previously published healthy control repertoires from donors aged roughly 6 to 27 years. A subset of samples was prepared in parallel using single-end sample barcoding, then pooled and co-amplified after Illumina adapter ligation. The paper as a whole reports these results and caveats: Multiple sclerosis patients had significantly lower normalized Chao1 diversity than controls, a result that suggests substantial peripheral T-cell clonal expansion. When samples were clustered directly using the F measure, samples prepared in the same batch co-clustered strongly, which prompted a batch-effect correction. The multiple sclerosis patient group was slightly younger than the control group. Patients showed significantly higher frequencies than controls for about 5 TRBV segments, among them TRBV5-6, TRBV5-1 and TRBV20-1.

TCR beta repertoires were profiled from peripheral blood of roughly twelve young patients with multiple sclerosis to demonstrate the VDJtools post-analysis software. The multiple sclerosis patients were children and adolescents ranging in age from roughly 6 to 15 years. This clonotype was counted a few times. Its antigen is currently not known. No quality values exist for individual bases; no much larger clone is one base distant. The germline V and J ends show losses of 6 bases and 5 bases respectively, and no gene match explains 9 bases of the junction. According to the germline V gene (reference sequence), CDR1 reads MNHEY and CDR2 reads SMNVEV. The CDR3 runs 14 residues from the cysteine to the phenylalanine. The retained sequence is limited to the CDR3, 42 bases, with the frame set at the first base. Library construction relied on PCR. Instrument on record: Illumina HiSeq 2500. Unique molecular identifiers were incorporated into TCR beta cDNA libraries to reduce PCR and sequencing biases. Some 500,000 cDNA molecules were obtained per 1 to 10 million input T cells, so each molecule approximated one T cell. The patient libraries were prepared and sequenced using the same protocol as the earlier healthy control dataset. Samples belonging to the same batch were prepared together, multiplexed and sequenced on a shared HiSeq lane. The authors' analysis ran thus. MIGEC handled the raw barcoded reads, throwing out single-read molecular identifier groups before consensus assembly and CDR3 extraction. Clonotype tables were post-analysed with VDJtools, and diversity was normalized by down-sampling all datasets to the smallest sample size. To correct batch-related cross-sample contamination, repertoire overlap clustering matched CDR3 amino acid sequences but not nucleotide sequences. TCRdb ran its own pipeline on the public reads, namely fastp trimming at Q25 and MiXCR clone calling, and kept in-frame beta chains. Rows are combined by CDR3 protein, so each entry shows the most common genes and DNA. The V and J calls, along with clone size, are taken from TCRdb and not from the paper's own processing. Within this sample are about 540,000 distinct CDR3 sequences, with 34% of them counted one time only. The ten largest clones take up 4.5% to 7.5% of the sample.

The sequence links TRBV27 to TRBJ1-1; TRBD1 matches 7 bases in the middle. The clonotype originates from a girl aged 2-17 years with multiple sclerosis. The sample was blood. This receptor has the CDR3 CASRVRQGGTEAFF. In nucleotide form, the sequence is TGTGCCAGCAGGGTAAGACAGGGAGGGACTGAAGCTTTCTTT.